The source of this TCR beta chain is a study of Graves' ophthalmopathy and Graves' hyperthyroidism. This clonotype was recorded many times. The CDR3 extends over 15 amino acids. V lost 4 bases and J lost 5, with 17 bases in between. Per the germline V gene, CDR1 is LGHNA and CDR2 is YSLEER. Stable hyperthyroidism referred to disease that showed no ophthalmopathy within 18 months of follow-up. The PBMCs had their origin in 10 ml of fresh peripheral blood. The sequenced template was RNA, covering the TCR beta CDR3 region. After a first-round RT-PCR with HTBI primers, a second-round multiplex PCR was run. TCRdb used MiXCR to reprocess the multiplex PCR reads, holding one entry per CDR3 protein. The sample has 400,000 to 450,000 distinct CDR3 sequences; roughly 21% are singletons.

The chain couples TRBV4-3 to TRBJ2-5, with D possibly TRBD2 on 5 matching bases. The source is a woman in her late teens or twenties with stable Graves' hyperthyroidism. Sequenced sample: peripheral blood. The CDR3 DNA reads as TGCGCCAGCAGCCGCGGAAGCGGTGTATTGGAGACCCAGTACTTC. The encoded protein is CASSRGSGVLETQYF.